This T cell receptor (beta chain) was retrieved from a study of blood T cell repertoires in COVID-19. The ends were cut back, 4 bases at V and 8 bases at J, with 12 bases in the middle. This CDR3 comprises 13 residues. Looked up from germline, CDR1 is LGHNA and CDR2 is YNFKEQ. Original processing notes: The authors estimated nucleated cell counts from reference gene primer amplification. Sequenced by immunoSEQ multiplex PCR; TCRdb stores in-frame clones only, minus some. For V, J and clone size, that table is used; D and trimming come from the DNA. Of 150,000 to 200,000 clones in the sample, approximately 87% are singletons; the top ten hold around 13%.

This chain uses TRBV4-2 with TRBJ2-4; D perhaps matches TRBD2 (6 bases). This TCR was recovered from a woman in her seventies with COVID-19, enrolled during active disease. The sequenced sample consisted of peripheral blood. The CDR3 sequence: CASSLTTGDIQYF. DNA for the CDR3: TGTGCCAGCAGCCTTACCACGGGAGACATTCAGTACTTC.